One sample yielded the 10 T cell receptor beta chains listed below, sequenced in a study of blood T cell repertoires in COVID-19. Repertoires were generated with immunoSEQ multiplex PCR, while TCRdb's copy carries only in-frame clones and drops some. The table has around 91,000 clones, around 82% seen once. Sequencing used peripheral blood. These receptors originate from a human donor in a cohort sampled during active COVID-19.

This clone was observed once. The J gene is TRBJ2-3, the V gene TRBV19; 7 nucleotides match TRBD2. The length of the CDR3 is 14 residues. The germline CDR1 and CDR2 sequences are LNHDA and SQIVND (reference sequence). The V segment lost 7 bases and the J segment 5 bases; nucleotides outside the gene matches: 9. The CDR3, as DNA: TGTGCCAGTACTGCGGGAGCGGTTGGAGATACGCAGTATTTT. This translates into CASTAGAVGDTQYF. The full variable domain, completed using reference TRBV19 and TRBJ2-3, is DGGITQSPKYLFRKEGQNVTLSCEQNLNHDAMYWYRQDPGQGLRLIYYSQIVNDFQKGDIAEGYSVSREKKESFPLTVTSAQKNPTAFYLCASTAGAVGDTQYFGPGTRLTVL.

The genes are TRBV29-1 and TRBJ1-1; D remains unclear. V was shortened by 7 bases and J by 0 bases, with 12 bases between the two germline ends. The CDR3 length is 13 residues. Germline V gene lookup returns CDR1 SQVTM and CDR2 ANQGSEA. The CDR3 spells CSAHGAMNTEAFF. The CDR3, as DNA: TGCAGCGCTCACGGAGCAATGAACACTGAAGCTTTCTTT.

V gene TRBV5-8 combines with J gene TRBJ2-1; 14 bases fit TRBD2. The CDR3 is 15 amino acids. The trim removed 3 bases at V and 9 bases at J, leaving 5 bases unmatched. Germline V gives CDR1 SGHTS, CDR2 YDEGEE. In nucleotides, the CDR3 is TGTGCCAGCAGCTCAGGACTAGCGGGAGGTGCTGAGCAGTTCTTC. Its protein is CASSSGLAGGAEQFF.

V is TRBV19 and J is TRBJ2-1, with 7 bases lining up with TRBD2. The CDR3 is made up of 15 amino acids. V lost 1 base, J lost 10 bases, and 10 bases stayed unmatched. CDR1 and CDR2 from the germline V gene are LNHDA and SQIVND (reference sequence). The CDR3 here is CASSIGGLVSVEQFF. Here the CDR3 DNA reads TGTGCCAGTAGTATAGGCGGACTAGTCAGCGTGGAGCAGTTCTTC.

The V gene is TRBV27, the J gene TRBJ1-2; TRBD1 might be the D (5 bases). The germline V gene encodes CDR1 MNHEY and CDR2 SMNVEV (reference sequence). The V and J ends lost 0 bases and 8 bases respectively, with 10 bases between them. This CDR3 has 13 amino acids. DNA for the CDR3: TGTGCCAGCAGTTTATCATCTGGGGCCGGCTACACCTTC. This encodes CASSLSSGAGYTF.

This clone was counted a few times. This sequence joins TRBV7-9 and TRBJ1-2; D perhaps matches TRBD1 (5 bases). Germline CDR1 is SEHNR and CDR2 is FQNEAQ (reference sequence). V lost 1 base to trimming and J lost 7 bases, with 10 bases between them. CDR3 length: 13 residues. The CDR3 DNA reads as TGTGCCAGCAGCTTAGAGGGGCGCGCTGGCTACACCTTC. Translating gives CASSLEGRAGYTF. Looking up the rest from reference TRBV7-9 and TRBJ1-2 gives the full variable domain: DTGVSQNPRHKITKRGQNVTFRCDPISEHNRLYWYRQTLGQGPEFLTYFQNEAQLEKSRLLSDRFSAERPKGSFSTLEIQRTEQGDSAMYLCASSLEGRAGYTFGSGTRLTVV.

The chain employs TRBV19 and TRBJ2-3; D might be TRBD2 (6 bases). Germline CDR1 reads LNHDA; CDR2 reads SQIVND (reference sequence). Trimming removed 0 bases at V and 8 bases at J, with 12 bases between. CDR3 length: 14 amino acids. The CDR3 DNA reads as TGTGCCAGTAGTATAGAAGTGACTAGAGGTACGCAGTATTTT. Amino acid sequence: CASSIEVTRGTQYF. Looking up the rest from reference TRBV19 and TRBJ2-3 gives the full variable domain: DGGITQSPKYLFRKEGQNVTLSCEQNLNHDAMYWYRQDPGQGLRLIYYSQIVNDFQKGDIAEGYSVSREKKESFPLTVTSAQKNPTAFYLCASSIEVTRGTQYFGPGTRLTVL.

This clone appeared once. The V and J genes are TRBV9 and TRBJ2-3; TRBD2 matches at 10 bases. Germline loops: CDR1 SGDLS, CDR2 YYNGEE. This CDR3 is built from 19 residues. The V and J ends lost 0 bases and 5 bases, in that order; junction bases with no gene match: 15. The DNA of the CDR3 is TGTGCCAGCAGCGTAGCTGGAGTAGCGGGGGGCCTAAGTCAAGATACGCAGTATTTT. It translates to CASSVAGVAGGLSQDTQYF.

V gene TRBV12-3 or TRBV12-4 combines with J gene TRBJ1-2; D possibly corresponds to TRBD1 (6 bases). The V gene lost 3 bases and the J gene lost 7 bases, with 12 bases spanning the gap. This CDR3 has 13 amino acids. The CDR3 nucleotides are TGTGCCAGCAGTTTGGCAGGGGCGGGTGGCTACACCTTC. It is translated as CASSLAGAGGYTF.

CDR3 protein: CACGRGSFRRAEYAFF. As DNA, the CDR3 is TGTGCCTGTGGGAGGGGCAGCTTTAGGAGGGCCGAATACGCTTTCTTT. The V and J genes are TRBV30 and TRBJ1-1; D is possibly TRBD1 (5 bases). CDR1 is GTSNPN, CDR2 SVGIG, per germline (reference sequence). Between the trimmed V and J ends, which lost 6 bases and 11 bases, there was a span of 31 bases. The CDR3 extends over 16 amino acids.